Listed below are T cell receptor beta chains from one sample, sequenced in a study of cytomegalovirus exposure and HLA in healthy donors. The method was immunoSEQ multiplex PCR; TCRdb's version includes in-frame clones alone and lacks a portion of them. The sample records some 200,000 clones, 83% being singletons. The specimen was PBMCs. The receptors derive from a middle-aged man in good health and CMV-seronegative. The conserved cysteine and the conserved F or W are not part of the CDR3 here. Fields, in order: CDR3 protein, V gene, clone size, J gene. Not every row has a clone size; where given, it reads once, few, many or a size class.

CDR3aa: ASSTSSLNQPQH
v_gene: TRBV19
abundance: NA
j_gene: TRBJ1-5

CDR3aa: ASSFARQDANYGYT
v_gene: TRBV28
abundance: NA
j_gene: TRBJ1-2

CDR3aa: ASSQDRGGARETQY
v_gene: TRBV4-2
abundance: NA
j_gene: TRBJ2-5

CDR3aa: ASSLRDRGRMNEQF
v_gene: TRBV7-9
abundance: NA
j_gene: TRBJ2-1

CDR3aa: ASSSGQPLHGYT
v_gene: TRBV7-9
abundance: NA
j_gene: TRBJ1-2

CDR3aa: ASSPRTGGTQY
v_gene: TRBV7-8
abundance: few
j_gene: TRBJ2-5

CDR3aa: ASSSITRGYT
v_gene: TRBV7-2
abundance: NA
j_gene: TRBJ1-2

CDR3aa: ASSLVGGGVEQY
v_gene: TRBV7-8
abundance: NA
j_gene: TRBJ2-7

CDR3aa: AIRGTGWGETQY
v_gene: TRBV10-3
abundance: NA
j_gene: TRBJ2-5

CDR3aa: ASSPGTGFPFGYT
v_gene: TRBV25-1
abundance: NA
j_gene: TRBJ1-2

CDR3aa: ASSPDRVNEQY
v_gene: TRBV18
abundance: NA
j_gene: TRBJ2-7

CDR3aa: ASRAGSYQETQY
v_gene: TRBV19
abundance: once
j_gene: TRBJ2-5

CDR3aa: ASSVPSGGSRSYNEQF
v_gene: TRBV2
abundance: NA
j_gene: TRBJ2-1

CDR3aa: ATSRGGAGNTIY
v_gene: TRBV15
abundance: NA
j_gene: TRBJ1-3

CDR3aa: ASSRTSGLTGELF
v_gene: TRBV28
abundance: NA
j_gene: TRBJ2-2

CDR3aa: ASYAGQGGTQY
v_gene: TRBV11-2
abundance: NA
j_gene: TRBJ2-5

CDR3aa: ASSLRDSENEKLF
v_gene: TRBV4-2
abundance: NA
j_gene: TRBJ1-4

CDR3aa: ASSPGTGSGYGYT
v_gene: TRBV6-5
abundance: NA
j_gene: TRBJ1-2

CDR3aa: ASSLDISTDTQY
v_gene: TRBV11-2
abundance: NA
j_gene: TRBJ2-3

CDR3aa: AWKTSGSYQETQY
v_gene: TRBV30
abundance: NA
j_gene: TRBJ2-5

CDR3aa: ASIGSGPAGEQY
v_gene: TRBV28
abundance: NA
j_gene: TRBJ2-7

CDR3aa: ASSIGLWTSGGQETQY
v_gene: TRBV19
abundance: NA
j_gene: TRBJ2-5

CDR3aa: ASSLSGEKLF
v_gene: TRBV27
abundance: few
j_gene: TRBJ1-4

CDR3aa: ASSLSGNSPTNYGYT
v_gene: TRBV27
abundance: NA
j_gene: TRBJ1-2

CDR3aa: ASSRDISGTGRRVTEAF
v_gene: TRBV4-2
abundance: NA
j_gene: TRBJ1-1

CDR3aa: ASSQAGRLHYEQY
v_gene: TRBV11-2
abundance: NA
j_gene: TRBJ2-7

CDR3aa: ASSSPGAAGRDYGYT
v_gene: TRBV28
abundance: once
j_gene: TRBJ1-2

CDR3aa: ASSPGQAGNTIY
v_gene: TRBV25-1
abundance: NA
j_gene: TRBJ1-3

CDR3aa: ASSLELSSYEQY
v_gene: TRBV7-2
abundance: NA
j_gene: TRBJ2-7

CDR3aa: ASSYGSDYGYT
v_gene: TRBV7-9
abundance: NA
j_gene: TRBJ1-2

CDR3aa: ASSLAYSQETQY
v_gene: TRBV5-1
abundance: NA
j_gene: TRBJ2-5

CDR3aa: ASTLLGLLTGDTQY
v_gene: TRBV7-8
abundance: NA
j_gene: TRBJ2-3

CDR3aa: ASSKDIMGSYGYT
v_gene: TRBV4-1
abundance: NA
j_gene: TRBJ1-2

CDR3aa: VTGGGETQY
v_gene: TRBV15
abundance: once
j_gene: TRBJ2-5

CDR3aa: AISGGGATNEKLF
v_gene: TRBV10-3
abundance: NA
j_gene: TRBJ1-4

CDR3aa: ASSQGGQGAWGEQF
v_gene: TRBV4-3
abundance: NA
j_gene: TRBJ2-1

CDR3aa: ASSQGWETPSTDTQY
v_gene: TRBV11-2
abundance: NA
j_gene: TRBJ2-3

CDR3aa: ASGLVLGQGTYNSPLH
v_gene: TRBV12-5
abundance: NA
j_gene: TRBJ1-6

CDR3aa: ASSLTGVGDTQY
v_gene: TRBV2
abundance: NA
j_gene: TRBJ2-3

CDR3aa: ASSLVGRARGEKLF
v_gene: TRBV7-9
abundance: few
j_gene: TRBJ1-4

CDR3aa: ASSSTGTGITYEQY
v_gene: TRBV5-1
abundance: NA
j_gene: TRBJ2-7